This T cell receptor beta chain was sequenced during a study of blood T cell repertoires in COVID-19. Across the study: In each case, the material was cDNA or gDNA derived from T cells, B-cell-depleted T cells, or PBMCs.

Germline values: CDR1 LGHDT, CDR2 YNNKEL (reference sequence). V shed 1 base and J 2 bases; nucleotides not matched to a gene: 4. CDR3 length: 15 residues. No more than 2 weeks before study entry, exposed participants had met a case of COVID-19. Original analysis: Amplification with reference gene primers provided the estimates of nucleated cell counts. Profiling relied on immunoSEQ multiplex PCR, and the TCRdb table lists in-frame clones only, not all of them. The DNA gave D and trimming, while V, J and clone size come from that table. The sample includes 120,000 to 150,000 clones, roughly 84% seen only once; the top ten take 5% to 7%.

The chain recombines TRBV3-1 (or the pseudogene TRBV3-2) with TRBJ2-7; 8 bases agree with TRBD2. Material: PBMCs or T cells enriched from blood (not recorded which). The TCR comes from a woman aged 45-59 years who had been exposed to COVID-19. CDR3 loop: CASSQGLAGTYEQYF. Here the CDR3 DNA reads TGTGCCAGCAGCCAAGGGCTAGCGGGCACCTACGAGCAGTACTTC.